Below, 32 T cell receptor beta chains from the same sample are listed, as sequenced in a study of blood T cell repertoires in COVID-19. TCRdb's table, derived via immunoSEQ multiplex PCR, lists solely in-frame clones and lacks some. The sample carries over 200,000 clones, 82% recorded once. The sequencing sample was made of PBMCs or T cells enriched from blood (not recorded which). The receptors shown here come from a man aged 40-55 years who had recovered from COVID-19.

The chain combines TRBV27 with TRBJ2-4; D remains ambiguous. Between the trimmed V and J ends, which lost 2 bases and 2 bases, there was a span of 10 bases. The CDR3 is 15 amino acids. Germline assignment: CDR1 MNHEY and CDR2 SMNVEV (reference sequence). The DNA for the CDR3 is TGTGCCAGCAGTTTAGATGGCGGCTCCAAAAACATTCAGTACTTC. This translates into CASSLDGGSKNIQYF.

The chain is built from TRBV5-4 and TRBJ2-3; D possibly corresponds to TRBD2 (6 bases). The CDR3 is made up of 14 amino acids. Trimming removed 5 bases from V and 2 bases from J, with 12 bases in between. Germline V lookup: CDR1 SGHNT, CDR2 YYREEE (reference sequence). The CDR3 here is CASSRDSATDTQYF. The DNA of the CDR3 is TGTGCCAGCAGTCGGGACTCAGCCACAGATACGCAGTATTTT.

The chain uses TRBV18 and TRBJ2-7, with a tentative D call TRBD1 (6 bases). Between the trimmed V and J ends, which lost 3 bases and 6 bases, there was a span of 21 bases. The CDR3 covers 16 residues. Germline V lookup: CDR1 KGHSH, CDR2 LQKENI. The CDR3: CASSPGSGAFSGEQYF. The DNA of the CDR3 is TGTGCCAGCTCACCGGGTTCAGGGGCCTTCTCGGGCGAGCAGTACTTC.

The rearrangement links TRBV28 to TRBJ2-7; possible D gene TRBD1, 6 bases. The length of the CDR3 is 13 residues. Germline CDR1 is MDHEN and CDR2 is SYDVKM. V was trimmed by 7 bases and J by 3 bases, leaving 13 bases between them. CDR3 bases: TGTGCCAGCATCGGACAGCAGATCTACGAGCAGTACTTC. Translating it yields CASIGQQIYEQYF.

This chain joins TRBV13 and TRBJ2-7, with 7 bases identical to TRBD1. With V trimmed by 4 bases and J by 1 base, 4 bases remained unmatched. This CDR3 is built from 14 residues. Germline V lookup: CDR1 PRHDT, CDR2 FYEKMQ (reference sequence). This chain's CDR3 is CASSSRDRSYEQYF. As DNA, the CDR3 is TGTGCCAGCAGCTCTCGGGACAGATCCTACGAGCAGTACTTC.

This sequence joins TRBV27 and TRBJ2-7; TRBD2 aligns across 10 bases. Germline CDR1 MNHEY, CDR2 SMNVEV (reference sequence). V shed 3 bases, J shed 0 bases, and the junction held 5 bases outside the gene matches. The CDR3 contains 16 residues. The CDR3 loop is CASSFLAGGPSYEQYF. The CDR3 DNA sequence: TGTGCCAGCAGTTTTTTAGCGGGGGGCCCCTCCTACGAGCAGTACTTC.

The V call is TRBV28, the J call TRBJ1-1; D call uncertain. CDR1 and CDR2 from the germline V gene are MDHEN and SYDVKM. The CDR3 loop spans 11 amino acids. The V end was cut by 4 bases, the J end by 11 bases, with 11 bases between. The CDR3 is CASSSPLEAFF. In nucleotides, the CDR3 is TGTGCCAGCAGTTCCCCCCTTGAGGCTTTCTTT.

V usage is TRBV5-4 and J usage is TRBJ1-2; 10 bases align to TRBD1. V shed 7 bases, J shed 2 bases, and the junction held 5 bases outside the gene matches. CDR3 length equals 14 residues. Germline CDR1 is SGHNT and CDR2 is YYREEE (reference sequence). CDR3 coding DNA: TGTGCCAGCGGGACAGGGGCCAGGAACTATGGCTACACCTTC. It specifies CASGTGARNYGYTF.

In its sample, this clone was seen a few times. This rearrangement joins TRBV7-3 to TRBJ2-7; 8 nucleotides match TRBD1. V lost 5 bases, J lost 3 bases, and 3 bases stayed unmatched. This CDR3 is built from 13 residues. Germline V gene data show CDR1 as SGHTA and CDR2 as FQGTGA. CDR3 bases: TGTGCCAGCAGCGGCGGACAGGGCTACGAGCAGTACTTC. Amino acid sequence: CASSGGQGYEQYF.

The chain has TRBV18 and TRBJ1-2, with 11 bases fitting TRBD1. The CDR3 spans 16 residues. Germline trimming cut 8 bases from V and 4 bases from J; bases unmatched to any gene: 12. CDR1 and CDR2 (germline): KGHSH, LQKENI. CDR3 residues: CASTGQGALEAYGYTF. The CDR3 bases are TGTGCCAGCACAGGACAGGGGGCCCTGGAAGCCTATGGCTACACCTTC.

This clone was counted between two and nine times. The CDR3 loop reads CASSKQGPINTDTQYF. The CDR3 DNA reads as TGTGCCAGCAGTAAACAGGGACCTATCAACACAGATACGCAGTATTTT. This sequence joins TRBV28 and TRBJ2-3; TRBD1 might be the D (6 bases). Looked up from germline, CDR1 is MDHEN and CDR2 is SYDVKM. The length of the CDR3 is 16 residues. Deletions cut 5 bases from V and 2 bases from J, with 17 bases between. The full variable domain, rest sourced from reference TRBV28 and TRBJ2-3, is DVKVTQSSRYLVKRTGEKVFLECVQDMDHENMFWYRQDPGLGLRLIYFSYDVKMKEKGDIPEGYSVSREKKERFSLILESASTNQTSMYLCASSKQGPINTDTQYFGPGTRLTVL.

The chain has TRBV4-1 and TRBJ2-7; perhaps TRBD2 as D (6 bases). The germline CDR1 and CDR2 sequences are MGHRA and YSYEKL. Trimming left V 0 bases short and J 2 bases short, with 8 bases between. The CDR3 is 14 amino acids. Written as DNA, the CDR3 is TGCGCCAGCAGCCAAGAACCGGGGGCCTACGAGCAGTACTTC. Its protein product is CASSQEPGAYEQYF.

V usage is TRBV9 and J usage is TRBJ2-1; TRBD2 matches at 12 bases. CDR3 size: 15 residues. Germline V gene lookup returns CDR1 SGDLS and CDR2 YYNGEE. V was pared by 4 bases and J by 8 bases, with 7 bases of the junction left unmatched. CDR3 sequence (DNA): TGTGCCAGCAGCCCGAGACTAGCGGGGGTCTATGAGCAGTTCTTC. Translated, it gives CASSPRLAGVYEQFF.

The gene calls are TRBV11-2 and TRBJ2-7; 11 nucleotides match TRBD2. With V trimmed by 3 bases and J by 3 bases, 7 bases remained unmatched. The germline CDR1 and CDR2 sequences are SGHAT and FQNNGV. CDR3 length: 16 residues. Here the CDR3 reads CASSLDLAGGHYEQYF. The DNA of the CDR3 is TGTGCCAGCAGCTTGGACCTAGCGGGGGGACACTACGAGCAGTACTTC.

This chain uses TRBV4-1 with TRBJ2-2; D might be TRBD2 (5 bases). Germline V lookup: CDR1 MGHRA, CDR2 YSYEKL. The CDR3 has 17 amino acids. Trimming took 1 base from V and 5 from J, leaving 17 bases between them. CDR3 nucleotides: TGCGCCAGCAGCCAAGCCTCTCTAGGCGCGGGTACCGGGGAGCTGTTTTTT. Translation: CASSQASLGAGTGELFF.

This sequence joins TRBV19 and TRBJ1-5; no clear D gene. Per germline, CDR1 LNHDA and CDR2 SQIVND (reference sequence). V gave up 3 bases and J gave up 7 bases, with 16 bases separating them. The CDR3 covers 15 residues. Here the CDR3 DNA reads TGTGCCAGTAGTATTGGGGAGAACCCGGGGCAGCCCCAGCATTTT. Its protein is CASSIGENPGQPQHF.

The chain carries TRBV27 and TRBJ2-5, with 7 bases that match TRBD2. In germline, CDR1 is MNHEY, CDR2 SMNVEV (reference sequence). With 2 bases clipped from V and 3 bases from J, the junction kept 3 bases outside the gene matches. This CDR3 comprises 14 residues. The CDR3 region is CASSLRLAEETQYF. The CDR3 DNA is TGTGCCAGCAGTTTAAGGCTAGCGGAAGAGACCCAGTACTTC.

The chain couples TRBV19 to TRBJ1-2; 7 nucleotides match TRBD1. CDR1 LNHDA and CDR2 SQIVND come from the germline V gene (reference sequence). Trimming at V came to 4 bases and at J to 4 bases, leaving 3 bases not matched to a gene. The CDR3 length is 13 residues. The CDR3 reads CASSTGQPYGYTF. The CDR3 region has the DNA TGTGCCAGTAGTACGGGACAGCCCTATGGCTACACCTTC.

CDR3 protein: CATSDSRGSGQPQHF. In nucleotides, the CDR3 is TGTGCCACCAGTGACTCCAGGGGCTCTGGGCAGCCCCAGCATTTT. This chain joins TRBV24-1 and TRBJ1-5; weak D call: TRBD1 (6 bases). With 4 bases removed from V and 7 bases from J, the gap between germline ends came to 16 bases. CDR3 size: 15 residues. In germline, CDR1 is KGHDR, CDR2 SFDVKD.

The chain combines TRBV19 with TRBJ1-4, with unresolved D. Germline lookup yields CDR1 LNHDA and CDR2 SQIVND (reference sequence). V lost 7 bases to trimming and J lost 5 bases, with 8 bases between them. The CDR3 sequence is 12 residues long. CDR3 DNA: TGTGCCAGTAAAGACTCGAATGAAAAACTGTTTTTT. As protein: CASKDSNEKLFF.

The gene calls are TRBV18 and TRBJ1-1; 7 nucleotides match TRBD1. This CDR3 comprises 15 residues. With V trimmed by 3 bases and J by 5 bases, 9 bases remained unmatched. The germline gives CDR1 KGHSH, CDR2 LQKENI. The CDR3 DNA reads as TGTGCCAGCTCACCGACCCCCCCGGGACAGACTGAAGCTTTCTTT. This encodes CASSPTPPGQTEAFF.

V and J are TRBV27 and TRBJ1-1, with D possibly being TRBD1 (5 bases). Germline V lookup: CDR1 MNHEY, CDR2 SMNVEV (reference sequence). The CDR3 spans 16 residues. Trimming cost V 2 bases and J 0 bases, with 13 bases left between them. Here the CDR3 reads CASSLGAGRMNTEAFF. The CDR3, as DNA: TGTGCCAGCAGTTTAGGGGCAGGGAGGATGAACACTGAAGCTTTCTTT.

V gene TRBV11-2 combines with J gene TRBJ1-3, with 7 bases that match TRBD1. This CDR3 spans 15 amino acids. J lost 4 bases, V lost 4 bases, and 7 bases had no gene match. Germline CDR1 is SGHAT and CDR2 is FQNNGV. The CDR3 protein is CASSSLQGTGNTIYF. The CDR3 bases are TGTGCCAGCAGCTCTCTACAGGGGACAGGAAACACCATATATTTT.

The V gene is TRBV2, the J gene TRBJ2-5, with 12 bases matching TRBD2. The CDR3 sequence is 16 residues long. V lost 1 base and J lost 5; bases outside the gene matches: 5. Per the germline V gene, CDR1 is SNHLY and CDR2 is FYNNEI. The DNA for the CDR3 is TGTGCCAGCAGTGAAGGCCCTAGCGGGGGGGCCGAGACCCAGTACTTC. Amino acid sequence: CASSEGPSGGAETQYF. Full variable domain (remainder filled in from reference TRBV2 and TRBJ2-5): EPEVTQTPSHQVTQMGQEVILRCVPISNHLYFYWYRQILGQKVEFLVSFYNNEISEKSEIFDDQFSVERPDGSNFTLKIRSTKLEDSAMYFCASSEGPSGGAETQYFGPGTRLLVL.

The genes are TRBV27 and TRBJ2-7, with TRBD1 identical over 10 bases. Germline V gene sequence: CDR1 MNHEY, CDR2 SMNVEV (reference sequence). Trimming cost V 5 bases and J 13 bases; bases outside gene matches: 5. This CDR3 is built from 11 residues. CDR3 DNA: TGTGCCAGCAGTCCGACAGGGGGCGATTACTTC. Protein sequence: CASSPTGGDYF.

This clone was seen ten or more times. Other DNA sequences in this sample translate to the same CDR3. The V call is TRBV2, the J call TRBJ2-1; TRBD1 agrees at 12 bases. The CDR3 contains 15 residues. Germline V gene sequence: CDR1 SNHLY, CDR2 FYNNEI. V was clipped by 6 bases and J by 7 bases; unmatched bases: 7. The CDR3: CASSLGQGARNEQFF. Written as DNA, the CDR3 is TGTGCCAGCAGCCTGGGACAGGGGGCAAGGAATGAGCAGTTCTTC.

J is TRBJ1-6 and V is TRBV28, with TRBD1 as a possible D gene (5 bases). V shed 4 bases and J shed 10 bases, with 14 bases lying between them. This CDR3 is built from 14 residues. Per the germline V gene, CDR1 is MDHEN and CDR2 is SYDVKM. CDR3 in amino acids: CASSSGARESPLHF. The CDR3 DNA is TGTGCCAGCAGTTCTGGGGCGCGAGAATCACCCCTCCACTTT.

V and J are TRBV27 and TRBJ2-3, with D perhaps matching TRBD2 (5 bases). CDR1 and CDR2 (germline): MNHEY, SMNVEV (reference sequence). CDR3 size: 14 residues. V was pared by 5 bases and J by 0 bases, with 9 bases between. The CDR3, as DNA: TGTGCCAGCAGTCTCCGGGGAAGCACAGATACGCAGTATTTT. It translates to CASSLRGSTDTQYF.

V and J are TRBV7-9 and TRBJ2-6; D unresolved. In germline, CDR1 is SEHNR, CDR2 FQNEAQ (reference sequence). The CDR3 spans 16 residues. Trimming left V 5 bases short and J 4 bases short, with 15 bases between. CDR3 amino acids: CASSATPGSGANVLTF. The CDR3, as DNA: TGTGCCAGCAGCGCTACTCCCGGGTCCGGGGCCAACGTCCTGACTTTC.

In this sample, this clone turned up a few times. The J gene is TRBJ2-7, the V gene TRBV5-6, with 10 bases aligning to TRBD1. Germline V CDR1 and CDR2: SGHDT, YYEEEE. V shed 0 bases, J shed 4 bases, and the junction held 4 bases outside the gene matches. This CDR3 contains 15 residues. CDR3: CASSLGQGALYEQYF. CDR3 DNA: TGTGCCAGCAGCTTGGGACAGGGGGCTTTGTACGAGCAGTACTTC.

This clone was found once. The V and J genes are TRBV28 and TRBJ1-2, with D perhaps TRBD1 (6 bases). Trimming took off 4 bases at V and 7 bases at J, with 13 bases between the two ends. The CDR3 is made up of 13 amino acids. The germline V gene has CDR1 MDHEN and CDR2 SYDVKM. The CDR3 region is CASSSTGRGGYTF. In DNA form, the CDR3 reads TGTGCCAGCAGTTCGACAGGACGGGGTGGCTACACCTTC.

The chain carries TRBV29-1 and TRBJ1-2; no reliable D call. The CDR3 totals 14 residues. V lost 4 bases to trimming and J lost 4 bases, with 16 bases between them. Germline V lookup: CDR1 SQVTM, CDR2 ANQGSEA. The CDR3 nucleotides are TGCAGCGTTGTACTGGCAAGGCGGGGCTATGGCTACACCTTC. Translating it yields CSVVLARRGYGYTF.